Shown below are 32 T cell receptor beta chains from a single sample sequenced in a study of blood T cell repertoires in COVID-19. The repertoire was sequenced with immunoSEQ multiplex PCR; TCRdb's copy has only in-frame clones and lacks some. The repertoire has fewer than 350,000 clones, roughly nine tenths of them found once; the top ten carry around 4%. The source material was peripheral blood. The receptors come from a woman between 55 and 75 years old with COVID-19, enrolled during active disease.

At least ten counts were recorded for this clone. The chain has TRBV7-9 and TRBJ2-7; 7 nucleotides line up with TRBD2. The germline V gene has CDR1 SEHNR and CDR2 FQNEAQ (reference sequence). The CDR3 extends over 12 amino acids. The trim removed 5 bases at V and 3 bases at J, leaving 1 base unmatched. CDR3 nucleotides: TGTGCCAGCAGCCGGGACTACTACGAGCAGTACTTC. This encodes CASSRDYYEQYF.

This clone was observed once. The chain joins TRBV9 to TRBJ1-2, with D possibly TRBD1 on 5 matching bases. From germline, CDR1 is SGDLS and CDR2 YYNGEE. Trimming shortened V by 4 bases and J by 4 bases, and 11 bases separated the two germline ends. This CDR3 has 13 amino acids. The CDR3 DNA is TGTGCCAGCAGCCTTTTCGGGGGCTATGGCTACACCTTC. This translates into CASSLFGGYGYTF.

This chain joins TRBV21-1 and TRBJ1-2; the table's D call TRBD1 went unverified against the DNA. TRBV21-1 is a documented pseudogene. The CDR3 loop spans 13 amino acids. The CDR3 region is CASRTTGLDGYTF. CDR3 sequence (DNA): TGTGCCAGCAGGACGACAGGGTTGGATGGCTACACCTTC.

The V call is TRBV5-1, the J call TRBJ2-2, with 9 nucleotides matching TRBD2. The CDR3 is 16 residues long. The germline gives CDR1 SGHRS, CDR2 YFSETQ. Trimming took 2 bases from V and 5 from J; bases not matched to a gene: 7. The CDR3 sequence: CASSFLAGKGTGELFF. The CDR3 nucleotides read TGCGCCAGCAGCTTCCTAGCGGGGAAGGGAACCGGGGAGCTGTTTTTT.

The V and J genes are TRBV29-1 and TRBJ2-7; D possibly corresponds to TRBD2 (5 bases). Between the trimmed V and J ends, which lost 4 bases and 4 bases, there was a span of 8 bases. CDR1 and CDR2 from the germline V gene are SQVTM and ANQGSEA. The CDR3 contains 11 residues. CDR3 sequence: CSVARGYEQYF. CDR3 DNA: TGCAGCGTTGCTCGCGGGTACGAGCAGTACTTC.

J is TRBJ1-4 and V is TRBV3-1 (or the pseudogene TRBV3-2); D remains ambiguous. Trimming cost V 1 base and J 4 bases, with 13 bases left between them. Germline V gene sequence: CDR1 LGHDT, CDR2 YNNKEL (reference sequence). The CDR3 has 16 residues. The CDR3 region has the DNA TGTGCCAGCAGCCAAGCAAATCGGCGGCTTAATGAAAAACTGTTTTTT. Its translation is CASSQANRRLNEKLFF.

V and J are TRBV5-6 and TRBJ2-7; D remains unclear. The CDR3 is 13 amino acids. Germline assignment: CDR1 SGHDT and CDR2 YYEEEE. Trimming shortened V by 2 bases and J by 2 bases, and 8 bases separated the two germline ends. The CDR3 here is CASSLQNTYEQYF. The DNA of the CDR3 is TGTGCCAGCAGCTTACAGAATACCTACGAGCAGTACTTC.

The chain uses TRBV20-1 and TRBJ1-4, with TRBD1 matching over 7 bases. V lost 8 bases and J lost 8; bases outside the gene matches: 5. The germline V gene encodes CDR1 DFQATT and CDR2 SNEGSKA (reference sequence). This CDR3 has 11 amino acids. CDR3 in DNA: TGCAGTTTTAAAGGGGGCGAAAAACTGTTTTTT. Its translation is CSFKGGEKLFF.

The rearrangement links TRBV9 to TRBJ2-5; TRBD2 is a possible D gene (7 bases). The CDR3 has 15 residues. CDR1 and CDR2 (germline): SGDLS, YYNGEE. V lost 0 bases and J lost 5, with 14 bases in between. The CDR3 bases are TGTGCCAGCAGCGTAGCTGGGGGGGCCTGGGAGACCCAGTACTTC. Its translation: CASSVAGGAWETQYF.

The rearrangement joins TRBV7-9 to TRBJ1-1; 7 bases fit TRBD1. Germline CDR1 reads SEHNR; CDR2 reads FQNEAQ (reference sequence). This CDR3 spans 17 amino acids. V trimming: 5 bases; J trimming: 10 bases; junction bases outside the gene matches: 22. CDR3 sequence reads: CASSTGQVAGLAESAFF. The CDR3 bases are TGTGCCAGCAGCACCGGACAGGTCGCAGGTCTCGCTGAATCAGCTTTCTTT.

The chain combines TRBV6-6 with TRBJ2-7; 9 positions agree with TRBD1. V dropped 4 bases and J dropped 7; count of bases not matched to a gene: 11. This CDR3 contains 15 residues. Germline assignment: CDR1 MNHNY and CDR2 SVGAGI (reference sequence). The chain's CDR3 is CASSFRDRVVMEQYF. The CDR3 DNA sequence: TGTGCCAGCAGTTTTCGGGACAGGGTTGTGATGGAGCAGTACTTC.

This chain uses TRBV10-2 with TRBJ1-5; D may be TRBD1 (5 bases). The CDR3 is 17 amino acids. V shed 3 bases and J shed 2 bases, with 17 bases lying between them. Germline V gene data show CDR1 as WSHSY and CDR2 as SAAADI. CDR3 protein: CASSEMGGTLGNQPQHF. In nucleotides, the CDR3 is TGCGCCAGCAGTGAAATGGGGGGGACCCTGGGCAATCAGCCCCAGCATTTT.

CDR3 in DNA: TGCGCCAGCAGCGGGGGCTTGGGAAGGGGTGAAAAACTGTTTTTT. Its translation is CASSGGLGRGEKLFF. The V call is TRBV5-1, the J call TRBJ1-4, with D possibly being TRBD1 (6 bases). Germline V gene lookup returns CDR1 SGHRS and CDR2 YFSETQ. The CDR3 is 15 residues long. V was pared by 4 bases and J by 7 bases, with 17 bases between.

The CDR3 here is CSASTLLRGGYTF. DNA for the CDR3: TGCAGTGCTAGTACGCTACTCAGGGGTGGCTACACCTTC. This chain links TRBV20-1 with TRBJ1-2; tentative D call: TRBD1 (6 bases). Trimming cost V 3 bases and J 7 bases, with 15 bases left between them. This CDR3 is built from 13 residues. In germline, CDR1 is DFQATT, CDR2 SNEGSKA (reference sequence).

The gene calls are TRBV27 and TRBJ1-5; TRBD1 agrees at 8 bases. The CDR3 covers 16 residues. From germline, CDR1 is MNHEY and CDR2 SMNVEV (reference sequence). V trimming: 5 bases; J trimming: 1 base; junction bases outside the gene matches: 7. CDR3 sequence: CASSPRTGWSNQPQHF. CDR3 coding DNA: TGTGCCAGCAGTCCTCGGACAGGGTGGAGCAATCAGCCCCAGCATTTT.

CDR3: CASISSRGNYGYTF. Written as DNA, the CDR3 is TGTGCCAGCATCTCATCTAGGGGGAACTATGGCTACACCTTC. The chain recombines TRBV28 with TRBJ1-2; D possibly corresponds to TRBD1 (6 bases). This CDR3 is built from 14 residues. The ends were cut back, 7 bases at V and 2 bases at J, with 14 bases in the middle. CDR1 and CDR2 (germline): MDHEN, SYDVKM.

The chain employs TRBV4-2 and TRBJ1-5, with TRBD1 matching over 9 bases. Germline assignment: CDR1 LGHNA and CDR2 YNFKEQ. Germline trimming cut 0 bases from V and 3 bases from J; bases unmatched to any gene: 6. This CDR3 has 17 residues. The CDR3 reads CASSQEVGQGFNQPQHF. CDR3 coding DNA: TGTGCCAGCAGCCAAGAAGTGGGACAGGGTTTCAATCAGCCCCAGCATTTT.

The J gene is TRBJ2-1, the V gene TRBV7-2; TRBD1 matches at 9 bases. The ends lost 4 bases at V and 8 bases at J; junction bases unmatched: 9. The CDR3 loop spans 15 amino acids. Per the germline V gene, CDR1 is SGHTA and CDR2 is FQGNSA. The CDR3 sequence: CASSSTGTGPDEQFF. CDR3 sequence (DNA): TGTGCCAGCAGCTCAACCGGGACAGGGCCCGATGAGCAGTTCTTC.

The chain combines TRBV6-6 with TRBJ2-7, with TRBD1 matching over 9 bases. This CDR3 has 14 amino acids. With 8 bases clipped from V and 0 bases from J, the junction kept 5 bases outside the gene matches. Germline V gives CDR1 MNHNY, CDR2 SVGAGI (reference sequence). CDR3 amino acids: CASGRDRASYEQYF. The CDR3 DNA reads as TGTGCCAGCGGCCGGGACAGGGCCTCCTACGAGCAGTACTTC.

The chain combines TRBV11-2 with TRBJ1-2; weak D call: TRBD1 (6 bases). Germline V gene data show CDR1 as SGHAT and CDR2 as FQNNGV. V gave up 6 bases and J gave up 3 bases, with 11 bases separating them. The CDR3 consists of 13 residues. DNA of the CDR3: TGTGCCAGCAGTGGACAGCTCTACTATGGCTACACCTTC. It encodes CASSGQLYYGYTF.

The V and J genes are TRBV29-1 and TRBJ2-7, with TRBD2 as a possible D gene (5 bases). This CDR3 region has 13 residues. The germline V gene encodes CDR1 SQVTM and CDR2 ANQGSEA. Trimming cost V 7 bases and J 1 base, with 14 bases left between them. CDR3 bases: TGCAGCGCCGGGTCAGGAGGATCCTACGAGCAGTACTTC. Translating it yields CSAGSGGSYEQYF.

The chain carries TRBV2 and TRBJ1-2; TRBD1 might be the D (6 bases). Trimming took off 6 bases at V and 7 bases at J, with 15 bases between the two ends. CDR1 SNHLY and CDR2 FYNNEI come from the germline V gene. The CDR3 contains 13 residues. CDR3 in amino acids: CASRDSGTGGYTF. The CDR3 DNA reads TGTGCCAGCAGGGACAGCGGAACCGGTGGCTACACCTTC.

In this sample, this clone turned up a few times. This chain joins TRBV4-1 and TRBJ1-2; D call uncertain. Germline V gene lookup returns CDR1 MGHRA and CDR2 YSYEKL. CDR3 size: 12 residues. V lost 1 base and J 3 bases, leaving 3 bases between the germline ends. The CDR3 DNA reads TGCGCCAGCAGCCAAGCTGACTATGGCTACACCTTC. Residues: CASSQADYGYTF.

The chain is built from TRBV4-1 and TRBJ1-5, with D possibly TRBD1 on 6 matching bases. This CDR3 is 15 amino acids long. The V gene's germline CDR1 is MGHRA and CDR2 YSYEKL. V lost 4 bases, J lost 3 bases, and 13 bases lay in between. The CDR3 region is CASSPLGGDNQPQHF. The CDR3, as DNA: TGCGCCAGCAGCCCATTAGGGGGGGACAATCAGCCCCAGCATTTT.

The chain links TRBV2 to TRBJ2-7, with D unresolved. The germline V gene encodes CDR1 SNHLY and CDR2 FYNNEI. The CDR3 length is 12 residues. Trimming cost V 4 bases and J 6 bases, with 10 bases left between them. CDR3 in DNA: TGTGCCAGCAGTGCTTTACGAGGCGAGCAGTACTTC. Translated: CASSALRGEQYF.

The DNA for the CDR3 is TGTGCCAGCAGCCCAGGACTAGCAGTTACACAAGAGACCCAGTACTTC. It translates to CASSPGLAVTQETQYF. V usage is TRBV9 and J usage is TRBJ2-5; 8 nucleotides match TRBD2. There are 16 residues in the CDR3. Germline loops: CDR1 SGDLS, CDR2 YYNGEE. V gave up 4 bases and J gave up 2 bases; unmatched junction bases: 10.

The count of this clone is one. The chain uses TRBV6-1 and TRBJ1-1; no reliable D call. V was cut by 8 bases and J by 3 bases, with 4 bases left in between. Germline V gene data show CDR1 as MNHNS and CDR2 as SASEGT. CDR3 size: 10 residues. The CDR3 region is CASGYTEAFF. The CDR3 bases are TGTGCCAGCGGCTACACTGAAGCTTTCTTT.

This chain connects TRBV12-3 or TRBV12-4 to TRBJ2-5; TRBD1 agrees at 9 bases. After removal of 5 bases from V and 3 bases from J, the junction contained 1 base not matched to a gene. The CDR3 totals 13 residues. This CDR3 reads CASSRQGEETQYF. The CDR3 DNA reads as TGTGCCAGCAGTCGACAGGGGGAAGAGACCCAGTACTTC.

The rearrangement joins TRBV28 to TRBJ2-2; tentatively, D is TRBD2 (6 bases). Germline V lookup: CDR1 MDHEN, CDR2 SYDVKM. This CDR3 has 17 amino acids. V was shortened by 6 bases and J by 0 bases, with 17 bases between the two germline ends. In DNA form, the CDR3 reads TGTGCCAGCAGCTCCAGGGACTGGAGCGCGAACACCGGGGAGCTGTTTTTT. It yields the protein CASSSRDWSANTGELFF.

V usage is TRBV18 and J usage is TRBJ1-2; TRBD1 agrees at 9 bases. Per germline, CDR1 KGHSH and CDR2 LQKENI. The junction had 6 bases not matched to a gene; V was cut back by 3 bases and J by 4 bases. This CDR3 has 15 residues. The CDR3 is CASSPRTGDGYGYTF. In nucleotides, the CDR3 is TGTGCCAGCTCACCCAGGACAGGGGATGGCTATGGCTACACCTTC.

This chain links TRBV7-9 with TRBJ1-5; TRBD1 aligns across 10 bases. The junction had 9 bases not matched to a gene; V was cut back by 5 bases and J by 5 bases. CDR1 and CDR2 from the germline V gene are SEHNR and FQNEAQ (reference sequence). CDR3 size: 16 residues. The CDR3 spells CASSPYDRGRYQPQHF. The CDR3 coding sequence is TGTGCCAGCAGCCCATACGACAGGGGGCGATATCAGCCCCAGCATTTT.

This chain joins TRBV7-9 and TRBJ1-6, with 7 bases aligning to TRBD1. The ends lost 5 bases at V and 1 base at J; junction bases unmatched: 8. The germline V gene encodes CDR1 SEHNR and CDR2 FQNEAQ (reference sequence). This CDR3 is 17 amino acids long. This CDR3 reads CASSDTGEWSYNSPLHF. CDR3 DNA sequence: TGTGCCAGCAGCGACACAGGGGAGTGGTCCTATAATTCACCCCTCCACTTT.